These 11 T cell receptor beta chains were all obtained from the same sample, sequenced in a study of identical twins. A single record per CDR3 protein comes from TCRdb applying MiXCR to the 5' RACE reads. The sample lists more than 650,000 distinct CDR3 sequences, 6% to 6.5% seen once, with roughly 2% in the top ten. Sequenced sample: naive T cells sorted from blood. The receptors here all came from a young man in good health.

This clonotype was observed a handful of times. The gene calls are TRBV4-1 and TRBJ2-1, with 8 bases matching TRBD2. CDR1 MGHRA and CDR2 YSYEKL come from the germline V gene. The CDR3 runs to 15 residues. J gave up 7 bases and V 0 bases, and 5 bases lay outside the gene matches. The CDR3 region is CASSQDQREKNEQFF. The CDR3 DNA sequence: TGCGCCAGCAGCCAAGACCAGCGGGAGAAGAATGAGCAGTTCTTC.

In its sample, this clonotype was seen a few times. The genes are TRBV5-1 and TRBJ2-1; 13 nucleotides line up with TRBD2. The CDR3 sequence is 18 residues long. J was trimmed by 5 bases and V by 3 bases; bases with no gene match: 11. Germline V gene lookup returns CDR1 SGHRS and CDR2 YFSETQ. CDR3 bases: TGCGCCAGCAGCTCCGGACTAGCGGGAGAACGTAGGGACAATGAGCAGTTCTTC. Amino acids: CASSSGLAGERRDNEQFF.

This clonotype occurred many times. The chain recombines TRBV27 with TRBJ2-1; possibly TRBD1 for D (6 bases). The germline V and J ends were trimmed by 3 bases and 2 bases, with 8 bases remaining between them. This CDR3 spans 14 amino acids. Germline-derived CDR1 and CDR2 are MNHEY and SMNVEV (reference sequence). CDR3 sequence (DNA): TGTGCCAGCAGTTTCAGGGGCCCCTACAATGAGCAGTTCTTC. It specifies CASSFRGPYNEQFF.

This chain connects TRBV7-9 to TRBJ1-3; D is ambiguous. The germline V gene has CDR1 SEHNR and CDR2 FQNEAQ (reference sequence). CDR3 size: 16 residues. Trimming took 9 bases from V and 4 from J, leaving 22 bases between them. The CDR3 region has the DNA TGTGCCAGAAGGCCCCCGACCGTGTCTTCGGGAAACACCATATATTTT. This sequence encodes CARRPPTVSSGNTIYF.

The rearrangement links TRBV12-3 or TRBV12-4 to TRBJ2-7, with 7 bases fitting TRBD1. The CDR3 is made up of 15 amino acids. The J segment lost 1 base and the V segment lost 2 bases, leaving 5 bases of the junction unmatched. CDR3 loop: CASSLRDSASYEQYF. CDR3 DNA: TGTGCCAGCAGTTTAAGGGACAGTGCGTCCTACGAGCAGTACTTC.

This clonotype has ten or more counts. V usage is TRBV7-8 and J usage is TRBJ2-2, with D possibly TRBD1 on 6 matching bases. This CDR3 has 14 residues. V shed 4 bases and J shed 7 bases, with 13 bases lying between them. Germline CDR1 is SGHVS and CDR2 is FQNEAQ. The CDR3 loop reads CASSSQGSGGELFF. CDR3 coding DNA: TGTGCCAGCAGCTCCCAGGGGAGTGGCGGGGAGCTGTTTTTT.

There are many counts of this clonotype. The V call is TRBV6-1, the J call TRBJ2-4; 10 bases agree with TRBD2. The ends lost 4 bases at V and 0 bases at J; junction bases unmatched: 12. Germline CDR1 MNHNS, CDR2 SASEGT. The CDR3 consists of 19 residues. The CDR3 region is CASSGRGPSGGLAKNIQYF. The CDR3 DNA reads TGTGCCAGCAGTGGTCGGGGTCCTAGCGGGGGTCTAGCCAAAAACATTCAGTACTTC.

This clonotype was picked up many times. Here the CDR3 DNA reads TGTGCCACCAGCAGAGACCAGGGTAACTACCTCTACGAGCAGTACTTC. It encodes CATSRDQGNYLYEQYF. The V and J genes are TRBV15 and TRBJ2-7, with a possible D match to TRBD1 (5 bases). The CDR3 covers 16 residues. Germline values: CDR1 LNHNV, CDR2 YYDKDF (reference sequence). With 0 bases removed from V and 3 bases from J, the gap between germline ends came to 15 bases.

This clonotype has ten or more counts. This chain connects TRBV25-1 to TRBJ2-3; TRBD2 agrees at 7 bases. The germline gives CDR1 MGHDK, CDR2 SYGVNS. This CDR3 is 13 amino acids long. CDR3 protein: CAAGVKEGDTQYF. CDR3 nucleotides: TGTGCGGCGGGGGTGAAGGAGGGAGATACGCAGTATTTT.

The chain uses TRBV6-2 or TRBV6-3 and TRBJ2-2; 8 bases fit TRBD2. The junction had 10 bases not matched to a gene; V was cut back by 2 bases and J by 5 bases. The CDR3 contains 17 residues. The germline gives CDR1 MNHEY, CDR2 SVGEGT. CDR3 residues: CASSYNSGRARTGELFF. CDR3 sequence (DNA): TGTGCCAGCAGTTACAACTCCGGGAGGGCCAGGACCGGGGAGCTGTTTTTT.

The table lists this clonotype with many counts. The J gene is TRBJ2-5, the V gene TRBV7-6, with TRBD2 matching 11 bases. V gave up 5 bases and J gave up 5 bases; unmatched junction bases: 13. The CDR3 is 17 amino acids. Germline lookup yields CDR1 SGHVS and CDR2 FNYEAQ. CDR3: CASSLGTSGHFGETQYF. The CDR3, as DNA: TGTGCCAGCAGCCTGGGGACTAGCGGTCACTTTGGGGAGACCCAGTACTTC.